This TCR beta chain is from a study of cytomegalovirus exposure and HLA in healthy donors. Whole-study results and caveats: Cytomegalovirus association was assigned to around 150 TCR beta chains.

The study drew the donors from its approximately 120-subject validation cohort, separate from the roughly 700-subject first cohort. Points on this clone: Its antigen is as yet unknown.

With 4 bases clipped from V and 3 bases from J, the junction kept 8 bases outside the gene matches. The CDR3 covers 15 residues. The germline V gene has CDR1 SGHRS and CDR2 YFSETQ. Assay: immunoSEQ multiplex PCR; the TCRdb copy retains only in-frame clones and omits some. This sample has around 120,000 clones, with approximately 90% found just once. Material: PBMCs. The rearrangement uses TRBV5-1 and TRBJ2-7; 9 bases are a match to TRBD1. The clonotype originates from a woman younger than 30 in good health and CMV-seropositive. This CDR3 is CASSGPGQGGYEQYF. The CDR3 DNA reads TGCGCCAGCAGCGGACCGGGACAGGGTGGCTACGAGCAGTACTTC.